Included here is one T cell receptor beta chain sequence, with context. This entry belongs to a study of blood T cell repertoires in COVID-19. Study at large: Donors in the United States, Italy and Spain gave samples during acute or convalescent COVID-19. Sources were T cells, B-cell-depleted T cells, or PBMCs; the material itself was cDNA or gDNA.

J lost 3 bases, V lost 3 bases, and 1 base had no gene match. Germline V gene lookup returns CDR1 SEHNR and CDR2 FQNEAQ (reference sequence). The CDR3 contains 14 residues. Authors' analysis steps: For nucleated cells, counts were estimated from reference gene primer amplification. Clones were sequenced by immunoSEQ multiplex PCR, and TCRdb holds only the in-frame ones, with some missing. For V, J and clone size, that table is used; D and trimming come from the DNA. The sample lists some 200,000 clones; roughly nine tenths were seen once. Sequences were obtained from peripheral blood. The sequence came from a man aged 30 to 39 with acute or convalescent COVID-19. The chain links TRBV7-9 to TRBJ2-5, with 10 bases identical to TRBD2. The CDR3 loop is CASSLGTSEETQYF. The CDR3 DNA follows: TGTGCCAGCAGCTTGGGGACTAGCGAAGAGACCCAGTACTTC.